The rows below give T cell receptor beta chains drawn from one sample of a study of CD8+CD57+ T cells in acquired aplastic anemia. TCRdb reprocessed the reads via MiXCR and lists one record per CDR3 protein. The sample holds about 220,000 distinct CDR3 sequences, 34% seen once. Sequenced material: sorted CD4+, CD8+, or CD8+CD57+ T cells (not recorded which) from PBMCs. The source is a human donor in good health, serving as a control. Each CDR3 is given with its conserved first and last residue. D genes are given only for firm matches. Where a row states a size, it is once, few, many or the class of an expanded clone; other rows omit it.

V gene: TRBV13; D gene: NA; J gene: TRBJ2-3; clone size: NA; CDR3 protein: CASRRLWGVSTDTQYF; CDR3 DNA: TGTGCCAGCCGACGACTTTGGGGGGTAAGCACAGATACGCAGTATTTT
V gene: TRBV9; D gene: NA; J gene: TRBJ2-2; clone size: many; CDR3 protein: CASSERFTGELFF; CDR3 DNA: TGTGCCAGCAGCGAACGCTTCACCGGGGAGCTGTTTTTT
V gene: TRBV20-1; D gene: NA; J gene: TRBJ2-1; clone size: NA; CDR3 protein: CSASHGGFSYNEQFF; CDR3 DNA: TGCAGTGCTAGTCACGGCGGCTTCTCCTACAATGAGCAGTTCTTC
V gene: TRBV5-1; D gene: TRBD2; J gene: TRBJ2-5; clone size: many; CDR3 protein: CASSLETSGRGETQYF; CDR3 DNA: TGCGCCAGCAGCTTGGAGACTAGCGGGAGGGGAGAGACCCAGTACTTC
V gene: TRBV18; D gene: NA; J gene: TRBJ2-5; clone size: few; CDR3 protein: CASSPGHQETQYF; CDR3 DNA: TGTGCCAGCTCACCAGGTCATCAAGAGACCCAGTACTTC
V gene: TRBV12-5; D gene: TRBD1; J gene: TRBJ1-2; clone size: NA; CDR3 protein: CASGLVLAGGANGYTF; CDR3 DNA: TGTGCTAGTGGTTTGGTTCTGGCAGGGGGCGCAAATGGCTACACCTTC
V gene: TRBV3-1; D gene: NA; J gene: TRBJ2-4; clone size: few; CDR3 protein: CASSQARNIQYF; CDR3 DNA: TGTGCCAGCAGCCAAGCGCGGAACATTCAGTACTTC
V gene: TRBV7-9; D gene: NA; J gene: TRBJ1-2; clone size: many; CDR3 protein: CASSLSLGAYGYTF; CDR3 DNA: TGTGCCAGCAGCTTGTCACTAGGGGCGTATGGCTACACCTTC
V gene: TRBV2; D gene: NA; J gene: TRBJ2-2; clone size: many; CDR3 protein: CASRWLTGELFF; CDR3 DNA: TGTGCCAGCAGATGGCTAACCGGGGAGCTGTTTTTT
V gene: TRBV19; D gene: TRBD1; J gene: TRBJ1-4; clone size: many; CDR3 protein: CASSHLPGQGAPKLFF; CDR3 DNA: TGTGCCAGTAGTCATCTACCGGGACAGGGGGCTCCTAAACTGTTTTTT
V gene: TRBV24-1; D gene: TRBD1; J gene: TRBJ1-2; clone size: NA; CDR3 protein: CATSDPGDRGRDGYTF; CDR3 DNA: TGTGCCACCAGTGACCCTGGGGACAGGGGGCGCGATGGCTACACCTTC
V gene: TRBV7-2; D gene: NA; J gene: TRBJ2-7; clone size: NA; CDR3 protein: CASSGPREQYF; CDR3 DNA: TGTGCCAGCAGCGGCCCGAGGGAGCAGTACTTC
V gene: TRBV19; D gene: TRBD1; J gene: TRBJ2-1; clone size: few; CDR3 protein: CASRGQGRWEQFF; CDR3 DNA: TGTGCCAGTAGGGGACAGGGCAGGTGGGAGCAGTTCTTC